Following are 10 T cell receptor beta chains from one sample sequenced in a study of shared clonotypes between healthy human individuals (TCRdb year 2020). The library was obtained by the immunoSEQ multiplex PCR assay. TCRdb took this table from immuneACCESS and kept in-frame rearrangements with V and J called. Such tables lack part of the clones; where checked against another copy, unresolved V genes explain under half of the gap, and the rest is unexplained. This sample lists roughly 380,000 clones; about 97% were detected once. Of the sample, around 0.3% is held by the ten largest clones. The sequenced sample consisted of memory CD8+ T cells sorted from blood. The meaning of the sample's cell subset or site label: CD45RO+ cells pooled with CCR7-negative TemRA cells. These receptors were obtained from a man between 25 and 39 years old in good health.

The rearrangement uses TRBV28 and TRBJ1-1; D call uncertain. The CDR3 extends over 15 amino acids. V was pared by 4 bases and J by 3 bases, with 15 bases between. CDR1 MDHEN and CDR2 SYDVKM come from the germline V gene. CDR3 in DNA: TGTGCCAGCAGTTACGATCCCGTACTTTACACTGAAGCTTTCTTT. The encoded protein is CASSYDPVLYTEAFF. The full variable domain, in which reference TRBV28 and TRBJ1-1 provide the parts outside the CDR3, is DVKVTQSSRYLVKRTGEKVFLECVQDMDHENMFWYRQDPGLGLRLIYFSYDVKMKEKGDIPEGYSVSREKKERFSLILESASTNQTSMYLCASSYDPVLYTEAFFGQGTRLTVV.

The V call is TRBV9, the J call TRBJ2-3, with TRBD2 matching over 13 bases. This CDR3 has 16 residues. Germline CDR1 SGDLS, CDR2 YYNGEE. The V segment lost 4 bases and the J segment 7 bases; nucleotides outside the gene matches: 9. CDR3 nucleotide sequence: TGTGCCAGCAGCTTGACCGGGACTAGCGGGACGTATACGCAGTATTTT. Amino acids: CASSLTGTSGTYTQYF. The whole variable domain, remainder taken from reference TRBV9 and TRBJ2-3, is DSGVTQTPKHLITATGQRVTLRCSPRSGDLSVYWYQQSLDQGLQFLIQYYNGEERAKGNILERFSAQQFPDLHSELNLSSLELGDSALYFCASSLTGTSGTYTQYFGPGTRLTVL.

The chain couples TRBV7-9 to TRBJ2-3, with a weak D call TRBD2 (5 bases). Trimming removed 5 bases at V and 0 bases at J, with 12 bases between. Germline CDR1 and CDR2: SEHNR and FQNEAQ (reference sequence). This CDR3 contains 15 residues. CDR3: CASSRRWTSTDTQYF. The CDR3 coding sequence is TGTGCCAGCAGCCGTCGGTGGACTAGCACAGATACGCAGTATTTT.

The genes are TRBV9 and TRBJ1-5; 7 bases align to TRBD1. CDR3 size: 15 residues. V was pared by 4 bases and J by 4 bases, with 8 bases of the junction left unmatched. CDR1 is SGDLS and CDR2 is YYNGEE in the germline V gene. The CDR3 nucleotides read TGTGCCAGCAGCAACGGGGACAGCCCTAATCAGCCCCAGCATTTT. It codes for CASSNGDSPNQPQHF.

The chain's CDR3 is CASSEIYRETQYF. The CDR3, as DNA: TGTGCCAGCAGTGAAATCTACCGGGAGACCCAGTACTTC. The J gene is TRBJ2-5, the V gene TRBV25-1; D uncertain. The germline V gene encodes CDR1 MGHDK and CDR2 SYGVNS. This CDR3 has 13 amino acids. V gave up 2 bases and J gave up 5 bases, with 9 bases separating them.

The J gene is TRBJ2-7, the V gene TRBV10-3, with TRBD2 matching 16 bases. This CDR3 has 18 residues. J lost 2 bases, V lost 4 bases, and 8 bases had no gene match. CDR1 and CDR2 from the germline V gene are ENHRY and SYGVKD. In nucleotides, the CDR3 is TGTGCCATCAGTGGCGGGACTAGCGGGAGGGCCTTAACCTACGAGCAGTACTTC. Encoded protein: CAISGGTSGRALTYEQYF.

V gene TRBV25-1 combines with J gene TRBJ2-1; no clear D. This CDR3 is 13 amino acids long. Germline V gene sequence: CDR1 MGHDK, CDR2 SYGVNS. The V gene lost 3 bases and the J gene lost 0 bases, with 3 bases spanning the gap. Here the CDR3 reads CASSDFSYNEQFF. The CDR3 DNA sequence: TGTGCCAGCAGTGACTTCTCCTACAATGAGCAGTTCTTC.

This chain connects TRBV7-8 to TRBJ2-3; D is ambiguous. The CDR3 has 12 amino acids. Trimming took off 1 base at V and 3 bases at J, with 2 bases between the two ends. CDR1 SGHVS and CDR2 FQNEAQ come from the germline V gene. The CDR3 sequence is CASSLGTDTQYF. The CDR3 DNA reads TGTGCCAGCAGCTTAGGGACAGATACGCAGTATTTT.

V and J are TRBV4-1 and TRBJ1-1; no firm D call. Between the trimmed V and J ends, which lost 4 bases and 4 bases, there was a span of 7 bases. The CDR3 totals 12 residues. Per the germline V gene, CDR1 is MGHRA and CDR2 is YSYEKL. The CDR3 DNA is TGCGCCAGCAGCCGACTGGGCACTGAAGCTTTCTTT. Residues: CASSRLGTEAFF.

The chain's CDR3 is CSTKGREGAYF. CDR3 nucleotide sequence: TGCAGTACTAAAGGGCGTGAGGGGGCATACTTC. The rearrangement joins TRBV20-1 to TRBJ2-5, with 7 bases fitting TRBD1. This CDR3 is built from 11 residues. After removal of 8 bases from V and 14 bases from J, the junction contained 14 bases not matched to a gene. Germline V gives CDR1 DFQATT, CDR2 SNEGSKA (reference sequence).